These 9 T cell receptor beta chains came from one sample sequenced in a study of CD8 T cells in ankylosing spondylitis. Overall study findings and caveats: The study identified a TCR beta motif of eight highly homologous variants that appeared characteristic of ankylosing spondylitis blood.

In TCRdb, the 5' RACE reads were re-called with MiXCR into one record per CDR3 protein. The table lists about 440,000 distinct CDR3 sequences, under 20% of them singletons, with 1% in the top ten. Antigens for these TCRs are unknown. Sequenced: blood, either unsorted or a sorted T cell fraction (not recorded which). The receptors here all came from a male donor with ankylosing spondylitis.

This clonotype was picked up many times. This chain links TRBV12-3 or TRBV12-4 with TRBJ1-2; TRBD1 matches 9 bases. V lost 5 bases to trimming and J lost 8 bases; unmatched junction nucleotides: 9. This CDR3 has 14 residues. CDR3 DNA: TGTGCCAGCAGTCCCAGGACAGGGGTTGGGGGCTACACCTTC. Translation: CASSPRTGVGGYTF.

In this sample, this clonotype turned up a few times. The chain recombines TRBV9 with TRBJ2-1, with TRBD2 identical over 8 bases. The germline V gene encodes CDR1 SGDLS and CDR2 YYNGEE. This CDR3 has 16 residues. V gave up 0 bases and J gave up 1 base; unmatched junction bases: 3. The CDR3 coding sequence is TGTGCCAGCAGCGTAGCTGGCGGGGGGTCCTACAATGAGCAGTTCTTC. Protein sequence: CASSVAGGGSYNEQFF.

The V gene is TRBV7-8, the J gene TRBJ2-7, with 7 positions matching TRBD2. Germline V CDR1 and CDR2: SGHVS, FQNEAQ. The junction had 6 bases not matched to a gene; V was cut back by 1 base and J by 0 bases. The CDR3 loop spans 16 amino acids. CDR3 sequence (DNA): TGTGCCAGCAGCTTAGTGTCAGCGGGGAGCTCCTACGAGCAGTACTTC. Translated, it gives CASSLVSAGSSYEQYF.

This clonotype has only a few counts. This rearrangement joins TRBV20-1 to TRBJ2-1; 8 positions match TRBD1. V shed 6 bases and J 8 bases; nucleotides not matched to a gene: 12. The germline V gene has CDR1 DFQATT and CDR2 SNEGSKA (reference sequence). The CDR3 has 14 residues. The CDR3 DNA sequence: TGCAGTGCCCGGGACAGGCGCGGTGGGGATGAGCAGTTCTTC. Translated: CSARDRRGGDEQFF.

This clonotype was recorded many times. This chain uses TRBV28 with TRBJ2-7; D unclear. The CDR3 extends over 16 amino acids. Trimming stripped 6 bases from V and 2 bases from J, with 20 bases between. Germline lookup yields CDR1 MDHEN and CDR2 SYDVKM. This CDR3 reads CASSSIGYPNPYEQYF. In DNA form, the CDR3 reads TGTGCCAGCAGCTCAATTGGGTACCCAAACCCCTACGAGCAGTACTTC.

In this sample, this clonotype turned up a few times. The rearrangement joins TRBV18 to TRBJ2-7, with 7 bases that match TRBD2. Germline V gene data show CDR1 as KGHSH and CDR2 as LQKENI. The CDR3 is made up of 14 amino acids. V shed 3 bases, J shed 6 bases, and the junction held 8 bases outside the gene matches. This CDR3 reads CASSPRGLGAEQYF. CDR3 DNA: TGTGCCAGCTCACCCCGAGGACTAGGGGCCGAGCAGTACTTC.

The chain links TRBV3-1 to TRBJ2-5; TRBD2 matches 8 bases. CDR3 size: 18 residues. The V segment lost 0 bases and the J segment 4 bases; nucleotides outside the gene matches: 13. The germline V gene has CDR1 LGHDT and CDR2 YNNKEL (reference sequence). This CDR3 reads CASSQDNVERGIGETQYF. CDR3 in DNA: TGTGCCAGCAGCCAAGATAACGTGGAGCGGGGGATCGGAGAGACCCAGTACTTC.

The chain has TRBV24-1 and TRBJ2-5, with TRBD2 matching 10 bases. The germline V gene encodes CDR1 KGHDR and CDR2 SFDVKD. This CDR3 has 16 residues. The V segment lost 5 bases and the J segment 2 bases; nucleotides outside the gene matches: 7. The chain's CDR3 is CATSAAGGPEQETQYF. CDR3 nucleotide sequence: TGTGCCACCAGTGCAGCGGGAGGGCCAGAACAAGAGACCCAGTACTTC.

This clonotype was seen a handful of times. The J gene is TRBJ1-1, the V gene TRBV2, with D perhaps TRBD1 (5 bases). V was shortened by 4 bases and J by 1 base, with 10 bases between the two germline ends. The CDR3 consists of 14 residues. Germline CDR1 reads SNHLY; CDR2 reads FYNNEI. DNA of the CDR3: TGTGCCAGCAGTGTGGCAAGGGGGAACACTGAAGCTTTCTTT. Protein: CASSVARGNTEAFF.